Below are 20 T cell receptor beta chains sequenced from a single sample in a study of HIV-infected patients and healthy controls. TCRdb used MiXCR to reprocess the 5' RACE reads, holding one entry per CDR3 protein. The data hold more than 60,000 distinct CDR3 sequences, with about a fifth observed a single time. Sequenced sample: CD4+ T cells from blood. Receptors originate from a human donor in good health.

The sample holds a few counts of this clonotype. The chain joins TRBV12-3 or TRBV12-4 to TRBJ1-3; no clear D. The CDR3 sequence is 15 residues long. Trimming took 3 bases from V and 1 from J, leaving 10 bases between them. CDR3 in DNA: TGTGCCAGCAGTTTCCTTGGGATGTCTGGAAACACCATATATTTT. Protein: CASSFLGMSGNTIYF.

This rearrangement joins TRBV6-1 to TRBJ2-7; TRBD1 matches at 7 bases. J gave up 1 base and V 5 bases, and 11 bases lay outside the gene matches. The CDR3 sequence is 16 residues long. From germline, CDR1 is MNHNS and CDR2 SASEGT. In DNA form, the CDR3 reads TGTGCCAGCAGTAAAGTATTCCGGGACAGATCCTACGAGCAGTACTTC. Translation: CASSKVFRDRSYEQYF.

The chain employs TRBV7-3 and TRBJ1-1; no definite D call. The CDR3 spans 14 residues. Germline V gives CDR1 SGHTA, CDR2 FQGTGA. V lost 5 bases to trimming and J lost 1 base, with 11 bases between them. The CDR3 loop is CASSPRMGNTEAFF. For the CDR3, the DNA is TGTGCCAGCAGCCCGAGGATGGGGAACACTGAAGCTTTCTTT.

This clonotype came up a few times. This chain links TRBV27 with TRBJ1-1; the D gene is possibly TRBD1 (6 bases). The germline gives CDR1 MNHEY, CDR2 SMNVEV (reference sequence). The V and J ends lost 1 base and 5 bases respectively, with 17 bases between them. The CDR3 has 16 residues. This CDR3 is CASSLFTGGRGTEAFF. Here the CDR3 DNA reads TGTGCCAGCAGTTTATTTACGGGGGGCAGAGGGACTGAAGCTTTCTTT.

The genes are TRBV14 and TRBJ2-7, with a tentative D call TRBD1 (7 bases). Trimming stripped 1 base from V and 3 bases from J, with 13 bases between. This CDR3 region has 15 residues. Germline V gene lookup returns CDR1 SGHDN and CDR2 FVKESK. The CDR3 region is CASSQGRGQNYEQYF. CDR3 DNA: TGTGCCAGCAGCCAAGGGCGGGGACAGAACTACGAGCAGTACTTC.

J is TRBJ1-4 and V is TRBV11-2; 9 bases are shared with TRBD1. Unmatched junction bases numbered 6, after V lost 5 bases and J lost 2 bases. The CDR3 contains 16 residues. The germline V gene encodes CDR1 SGHAT and CDR2 FQNNGV. The CDR3 reads CASSQNRGRTNEKLFF. The CDR3 DNA is TGTGCCAGCAGCCAGAACAGGGGGCGGACTAATGAAAAACTGTTTTTT.

This clonotype was recorded a few times. The V call is TRBV11-2, the J call TRBJ2-1; the D is unclear. The CDR3 contains 16 residues. Deletions cut 1 base from V and 6 bases from J, with 16 bases between. Germline V lookup: CDR1 SGHAT, CDR2 FQNNGV. The chain's CDR3 is CASSLAVRTASNEQFF. CDR3 in DNA: TGTGCCAGCAGCTTAGCGGTGAGGACGGCTTCCAATGAGCAGTTCTTC.

This clonotype was seen ten or more times. The V call is TRBV11-2, the J call TRBJ2-7; TRBD2 matches 7 bases. The CDR3 is 14 amino acids. Germline CDR1 reads SGHAT; CDR2 reads FQNNGV. V lost 8 bases to trimming and J lost 2 bases; unmatched junction nucleotides: 9. The CDR3 here is CASGLAGFTYEQYF. Here the CDR3 DNA reads TGTGCCAGCGGTTTAGCGGGTTTTACCTACGAGCAGTACTTC.

This clonotype has ten or more counts. The V and J genes are TRBV6-5 and TRBJ2-1; 9 bases fit TRBD2. J gave up 7 bases and V 4 bases, and 17 bases lay outside the gene matches. There are 18 residues in the CDR3. Germline values: CDR1 MNHEY, CDR2 SVGAGI. CDR3 DNA: TGTGCCAGCAGTTCAACCCCTAAACTAAGCGGGAGGCTGAATGAGCAGTTCTTC. It is translated as CASSSTPKLSGRLNEQFF.

Only a few counts were recorded for this clonotype. The CDR3 here is CSVGDRPYEQYF. The CDR3 bases are TGCAGCGTAGGGGACAGGCCCTACGAGCAGTACTTC. J is TRBJ2-7 and V is TRBV29-1; TRBD1 matches at 8 bases. Germline CDR1 reads SQVTM; CDR2 reads ANQGSEA. The junction had 3 bases not matched to a gene; V was cut back by 6 bases and J by 2 bases. The CDR3 spans 12 residues.

This clonotype was recorded many times. This rearrangement joins TRBV9 to TRBJ1-5; D is unclear. V was shortened by 0 bases and J by 2 bases, with 9 bases between the two germline ends. The CDR3 spans 15 residues. In germline, CDR1 is SGDLS, CDR2 YYNGEE. The DNA of the CDR3 is TGTGCCAGCAGCGTAGGATCTTCGGGCAATCAGCCCCAGCATTTT. Its protein product is CASSVGSSGNQPQHF.

As regards this clonotype: Mismatch with germline at one junction end may stem from a read error. This chain joins TRBV12-3 or TRBV12-4 and TRBJ1-2; D unresolved. This CDR3 is built from 12 residues. CDR3 in DNA: TGTGCCAGCAGTTCGACTAACTCTGGCTACACCTTC. It specifies CASSSTNSGYTF.

The sample holds a few counts of this clonotype. The chain uses TRBV30 and TRBJ1-3; a weak D match, TRBD1 (6 bases). Per germline, CDR1 GTSNPN and CDR2 SVGIG (reference sequence). The ends were cut back, 2 bases at V and 1 base at J, with 6 bases in the middle. This CDR3 contains 13 residues. The DNA for the CDR3 is TGTGCCTGGAGTAGGGGGTCTGGAAACACCATATATTTT. Protein product: CAWSRGSGNTIYF.

This clonotype appeared many times. The chain combines TRBV3-1 with TRBJ1-4; 10 nucleotides line up with TRBD1. The germline V gene encodes CDR1 LGHDT and CDR2 YNNKEL (reference sequence). The CDR3 contains 14 residues. With 5 bases clipped from V and 6 bases from J, the junction kept 3 bases outside the gene matches. In nucleotides, the CDR3 is TGTGCCAGCAGCTCCGGGACAGGGGATGAAAAACTGTTTTTT. It encodes CASSSGTGDEKLFF.

This clonotype has a count of ten or more. The germline gene is not matched at one end of the junction; a read error may be the cause. The chain recombines TRBV20-1 with TRBJ2-3; the D is unclear. CDR3 size: 15 residues. CDR1 DFQATT and CDR2 SNEGSKA come from the germline V gene (reference sequence). CDR3 DNA sequence: TGCAGTGCTAGAGAAGTAGCTATACTCACAGATAGGCAGTATTTT. It yields the protein CSAREVAILTDRQYF.

This clonotype was detected ten times or more. CDR3 protein: CASSKSGITDTQYF. The CDR3, as DNA: TGTGCCAGCAGCAAGAGTGGTATCACAGATACGCAGTATTTT. The chain joins TRBV13 to TRBJ2-3; D unclear. Per the germline V gene, CDR1 is PRHDT and CDR2 is FYEKMQ (reference sequence). V gave up 5 bases and J gave up 2 bases, with 11 bases separating them. The CDR3 covers 14 residues.

The gene calls are TRBV6-5 and TRBJ1-5; TRBD1 matches at 9 bases. Germline CDR1 MNHEY, CDR2 SVGAGI. J lost 6 bases, V lost 6 bases, and 6 bases had no gene match. CDR3 length: 14 residues. The DNA for the CDR3 is TGTGCCAGCAGAACCGGGACAGGGACTCAGCCCCAGCATTTT. It specifies CASRTGTGTQPQHF.

The rearrangement joins TRBV19 to TRBJ1-1; TRBD1 matches 7 bases. The germline CDR1 and CDR2 sequences are LNHDA and SQIVND (reference sequence). This CDR3 is built from 15 residues. V was pared by 6 bases and J by 6 bases, with 13 bases of the junction left unmatched. CDR3 DNA: TGTGCCAGTAGCCCTCAGGGGGGGCATTCAGCTGAAGCTTTCTTT. Its protein is CASSPQGGHSAEAFF.

This rearrangement joins TRBV19 to TRBJ1-5; TRBD1 might be the D (6 bases). Trimming removed 5 bases from V and 5 bases from J, with 16 bases in between. CDR3 length: 15 residues. Per the germline V gene, CDR1 is LNHDA and CDR2 is SQIVND (reference sequence). This chain's CDR3 is CASSRGQSRYQPQHF. As DNA, the CDR3 is TGTGCCAGTAGTCGGGGGCAGAGCAGGTATCAGCCCCAGCATTTT.

By frequency in the sample, this clonotype is medium-sized. This sequence joins TRBV2 and TRBJ2-1, with 9 bases lining up with TRBD2. V lost 5 bases and J lost 6; bases outside the gene matches: 8. CDR3 size: 15 residues. The V gene's germline CDR1 is SNHLY and CDR2 FYNNEI. The CDR3 region is CASSFQREVPNEQFF. The CDR3 DNA sequence: TGTGCCAGCAGTTTCCAGCGGGAGGTTCCCAATGAGCAGTTCTTC.